Below are 8 T cell receptor beta chains sequenced from a single sample in a study of shared clonotypes between healthy human individuals. Using immunoSEQ multiplex PCR, the repertoire was profiled, and TCRdb retains in-frame clones only, with some absent. The profile covers some 1,900,000 clones, with approximately 95% appearing a single time and roughly 1% taken by the ten largest. CD45RO-negative, CCR7-selected cells formed the naive CD8 fraction, which excluded terminally differentiated effector memory CD45RA+ cells. Sequencing was carried out using naive CD8+ T cells sorted from blood. The source is a man aged 18 to 35 in good health.

About this clone itself: This sample also contains other DNA sequences that code for the same CDR3. V usage is TRBV6-5 and J usage is TRBJ1-1; D unclear. Germline V gene lookup returns CDR1 MNHEY and CDR2 SVGAGI. The CDR3 is made up of 13 amino acids. Trimming left V 2 bases short and J 1 base short, with 5 bases between. This CDR3 is CASSYGPNTEAFF. The CDR3 DNA reads as TGTGCCAGCAGTTACGGACCGAACACTGAAGCTTTCTTT.

The genes are TRBV7-8 and TRBJ2-7; no clear D gene. Germline lookup yields CDR1 SGHVS and CDR2 FQNEAQ. V lost 4 bases, J lost 3 bases, and 10 bases lay in between. This CDR3 contains 13 residues. The CDR3 nucleotides are TGTGCCAGCAGCTCGGCGAAATACTACGAGCAGTACTTC. Translating it yields CASSSAKYYEQYF. Variable domain in full (rest from reference TRBV7-8 and TRBJ2-7): GAGVSQSPRYKVAKRGQDVALRCDPISGHVSLFWYQQALGQGPEFLTYFQNEAQLDKSGLPSDRFFAERPEGSVSTLKIQRTQQEDSAVYLCASSSAKYYEQYFGPGTRLTVT.

As regards this clone: At the DNA level, this CDR3 is encoded by other sequences in the same sample as well. The V gene is TRBV29-1, the J gene TRBJ2-7; D is unresolved. There are 11 residues in the CDR3. V lost 3 bases and J lost 4, with 7 bases in between. CDR1 and CDR2 from the germline V gene are SQVTM and ANQGSEA. The CDR3 protein is CSVEWSYEQYF. DNA for the CDR3: TGCAGCGTTGAGTGGAGTTACGAGCAGTACTTC.

The chain combines TRBV5-1 with TRBJ2-5; no clear D gene. The V end lost 1 base, the J end lost 5 bases, and 6 bases lay between the germline ends. CDR3 length equals 12 residues. Germline CDR1 reads SGHRS; CDR2 reads YFSETQ. The CDR3 region is CASSLIWETQYF. CDR3 in DNA: TGCGCCAGCAGCTTGATTTGGGAGACCCAGTACTTC.

This rearrangement joins TRBV28 to TRBJ1-1; D unclear. Per germline, CDR1 MDHEN and CDR2 SYDVKM. V shed 6 bases and J shed 3 bases, with 2 bases lying between them. This CDR3 comprises 10 residues. DNA for the CDR3: TGTGCCAGCAGCGACACTGAAGCTTTCTTT. This codes for CASSDTEAFF. Together with reference TRBV28 and TRBJ1-1, the CDR3 gives the full variable domain: DVKVTQSSRYLVKRTGEKVFLECVQDMDHENMFWYRQDPGLGLRLIYFSYDVKMKEKGDIPEGYSVSREKKERFSLILESASTNQTSMYLCASSDTEAFFGQGTRLTVV.

The chain joins TRBV6-5 to TRBJ2-1, with 9 bases identical to TRBD2. The germline gives CDR1 MNHEY, CDR2 SVGAGI. Trimming cost V 6 bases and J 10 bases; bases outside gene matches: 13. The CDR3 spans 15 residues. CDR3 DNA sequence: TGTGCCAGCAGCCGACCCGGGACTAGCTTCGACGAGCAGTTCTTC. Its protein is CASSRPGTSFDEQFF.

The genes are TRBV6-5 and TRBJ2-7; 9 bases agree with TRBD2. Germline CDR1 MNHEY, CDR2 SVGAGI. This CDR3 contains 15 residues. Losses at the gene ends were 2 bases for V and 6 bases for J; bases not matched to a gene: 8. The CDR3: CASSYGLAGSVEQYF. The CDR3 DNA sequence: TGTGCCAGCAGTTACGGGCTAGCGGGATCGGTCGAGCAGTACTTC.

J is TRBJ1-6 and V is TRBV25-1; no clear D gene. CDR3 length: 16 amino acids. Trimming left V 5 bases short and J 9 bases short, with 20 bases between. Per the germline V gene, CDR1 is MGHDK and CDR2 is SYGVNS. Here the CDR3 DNA reads TGTGCCAGCAGTCCTACCAAGGGAGGAAGTAGTTCACCCCTCCACTTT. It codes for CASSPTKGGSSSPLHF.